In this sample, the clone carrying this T cell receptor beta chain turned up a few times. The sample comes from a study of T-cell memory formation after mild COVID-19. Germline-derived CDR1 and CDR2 are SGDLS and YYNGEE. The CDR3 extends over 14 amino acids. Trimming removed 4 bases from V and 4 bases from J, with 14 bases in between. TCRdb processed the 5' RACE reads anew with MiXCR; each CDR3 protein has one entry. Of fewer than 650,000 distinct CDR3 sequences listed, around 15% were seen once; the top ten hold about 8.1%. The sequence was obtained from an adult woman who had mild COVID-19 (a few samples of this study predate the infection). Cell type and time point are not known. V gene TRBV9 combines with J gene TRBJ1-1; D is undetermined. The specimen was PBMCs or a T cell subset sorted from them (not recorded which). The CDR3 sequence: CASSSRGSGTEAFF. Written as DNA, the CDR3 is TGTGCCAGCAGCAGCCGAGGAAGTGGCACTGAAGCTTTCTTT.